A selection of T cell receptor beta chains follows, all from one sample in a study of Ad26.COV2.S vaccination and SARS-CoV-2 variants. Here immunoSEQ multiplex PCR was the method, and the copy in TCRdb shows in-frame clones only, minus some. The sample consists of about 680,000 clones, roughly nine tenths of them appearing once. Sequenced material: peripheral blood, taken in a trial of Ad26.COV2.S vaccine versus placebo. The receptors here all came from a person between 18 and 59 years old who received the Ad26.COV2.S COVID-19 vaccine or a placebo. CDR3s include the opening cysteine and the closing phenylalanine or tryptophan. The D gene is left open where the match is weak. Part of the rows lack a size; the others show once, few, many or a class for expanded clones.

V	D	J	size	CDR3	DNA
TRBV19	-	TRBJ1-5	-	CATSRGNQPQHF	TGTGCCACTTCGAGGGGCAATCAGCCCCAGCATTTT
TRBV7-2	TRBD1	TRBJ2-3	-	CASSVRTGSDTQYF	TGTGCCAGCAGCGTAAGGACAGGTTCAGATACGCAGTATTTT
TRBV12-3/TRBV12-4	TRBD2	TRBJ2-7	-	CASRPASGSVQYF	TGTGCCTCCCGGCCGGCTAGCGGGTCTGTGCAGTACTTC
TRBV7-8	-	TRBJ2-7	-	CASTDSSNYEQYF	TGTGCCAGCACCGACAGTTCTAACTACGAGCAGTACTTC
TRBV6-2/TRBV6-3	TRBD1	TRBJ2-4	-	CASSGDSGLQYF	TGTGCCAGCAGTGGGGACAGTGGCCTTCAGTACTTC
TRBV30	-	TRBJ1-5	-	CAWSVRGNQPQHF	TGTGCCTGGAGTGTACGGGGGAATCAGCCCCAGCATTTT
TRBV7-2	-	TRBJ2-4	-	CASSLGLRWGNIQYF	TGTGCCAGCAGCTTAGGCTTACGATGGGGAAACATTCAGTACTTC
TRBV5-4	-	TRBJ1-2	-	CASSLGTVYNYGYTF	TGTGCCAGCAGCTTGGGGACCGTGTATAACTATGGCTACACCTTC
TRBV18	-	TRBJ1-3	-	CASSRESSGNTIYF	TGTGCCAGCTCAAGGGAATCCTCTGGAAACACCATATATTTT
TRBV30	TRBD1	TRBJ1-2	-	CAWSGRTGRERGYTF	TGTGCCTGGAGTGGGAGGACAGGGAGAGAGCGTGGCTACACCTTC
TRBV30	-	TRBJ1-4	-	CAWSAGASLEKLFF	TGTGCCTGGAGTGCCGGGGCGTCCCTTGAAAAACTGTTTTTT
TRBV6-2/TRBV6-3	TRBD1	TRBJ1-2	-	CASSRTGEGVGGYTF	TGTGCCAGCAGCCGGACAGGGGAGGGAGTTGGTGGCTACACCTTC
TRBV2	-	TRBJ1-6	-	CASSEGPGGSSPLHF	TGTGCCAGCAGTGAAGGCCCGGGTGGCAGTTCACCCCTCCACTTT
TRBV15	-	TRBJ1-4	-	CATSPPSPLQEKLFF	TGTGCCACCAGCCCCCCCTCACCCCTTCAAGAAAAACTGTTTTTT
TRBV19	-	TRBJ1-5	-	CASSPRTAGSNQPQHF	TGTGCCAGTAGCCCCCGGACCGCCGGAAGCAATCAGCCCCAGCATTTT
TRBV24-1	TRBD1	TRBJ1-1	-	CATSDLPLTGRGTEAFF	TGTGCCACCAGTGATTTGCCCCTGACAGGGCGGGGGACTGAAGCTTTCTTT
TRBV27	-	TRBJ2-2	-	CASQSTGGLNTGELFF	TGTGCCAGCCAATCTACTGGGGGGCTTAACACCGGGGAGCTGTTTTTT
TRBV27	-	TRBJ2-7	once	CASSRGGGGYEQYF	TGTGCCAGCAGTCGAGGGGGAGGGGGCTACGAGCAGTACTTC
TRBV18	-	TRBJ1-4	once	CASSPQAQNNEKLFF	TGTGCCAGCTCACCACAGGCCCAAAATAATGAAAAACTGTTTTTT
TRBV7-2	TRBD1	TRBJ2-3	-	CASSSPGQASDTQYF	TGTGCCAGCAGCTCCCCGGGACAGGCTTCAGATACGCAGTATTTT
TRBV3-1/TRBV3-2	-	TRBJ1-1	few	CASRPREATEAFF	TGTGCCAGCAGGCCCAGGGAGGCGACTGAAGCTTTCTTT
TRBV6-5	-	TRBJ1-1	-	CASSYSRQGITEAFF	TGTGCCAGCAGTTACTCGAGGCAGGGTATCACTGAAGCTTTCTTT
TRBV5-4	-	TRBJ1-1	-	CASSPREGRVTEAFF	TGTGCCAGCAGCCCCCGGGAAGGGAGGGTCACTGAAGCTTTCTTT
TRBV7-3	TRBD1	TRBJ1-3	-	CASSLDRGHGNTIYF	TGTGCCAGCAGCTTAGACAGGGGACACGGAAACACCATATATTTT
TRBV4-3	-	TRBJ2-7	-	CASSQDELYYEQYF	TGCGCCAGCAGCCAAGATGAGTTATACTACGAGCAGTACTTC
TRBV6-2/TRBV6-3	-	TRBJ2-1	-	CASSGGGGEQFF	TGTGCCAGCAGTGGTGGGGGCGGTGAGCAGTTCTTC
TRBV18	TRBD2	TRBJ2-5	-	CASSPPGGRETQYF	TGTGCCAGCTCACCACCGGGCGGGAGAGAGACCCAGTACTTC
TRBV20-1	-	TRBJ1-1	-	CSARDLSTAFF	TGCAGTGCTAGAGATCTAAGCACGGCTTTCTTT
TRBV10-2	TRBD1	TRBJ1-5	-	CASSEEGAGSNQPQHF	TGCGCCAGCAGTGAAGAGGGGGCTGGAAGCAATCAGCCCCAGCATTTT
TRBV4-2	TRBD2	TRBJ2-7	-	CASSPRPSGSYEQYF	TGTGCCAGCAGCCCCCGGCCTAGCGGCTCCTACGAGCAGTACTTC
TRBV7-8	-	TRBJ1-6	-	CASSLVATNNSPLHF	TGTGCCAGCAGCTTAGTTGCCACCAATAATTCACCCCTCCACTTT
TRBV6-5	TRBD2	TRBJ2-7	-	CASSYSGGASYEQYF	TGTGCCAGTAGTTACTCCGGGGGGGCATCCTACGAGCAGTACTTC
TRBV7-3	-	TRBJ2-5	-	CASSQGPQETQYF	TGTGCCAGCAGCCAAGGGCCCCAAGAGACCCAGTACTTC
TRBV25-1	TRBD2	TRBJ2-3	-	CASSELGLAGTDTQYF	TGTGCCAGCAGTGAACTGGGACTAGCGGGAACAGATACGCAGTATTTT
TRBV18	TRBD1	TRBJ1-6	-	CASSTETGGNSPLHF	TGTGCCAGCTCAACCGAGACAGGGGGCAATTCACCCCTCCACTTT
TRBV6-6	-	TRBJ2-1	once	CASSSWGEANNEQFF	TGTGCCAGCAGCTCCTGGGGGGAGGCAAACAATGAGCAGTTCTTC
TRBV5-1	TRBD2	TRBJ2-5	-	CASSLGLAMLETQYF	TGCGCCAGCAGCTTGGGACTAGCGATGCTAGAGACCCAGTACTTC
TRBV10-3	-	TRBJ2-3	-	CAISESGSGTDTQYF	TGTGCCATCAGTGAGTCAGGCAGCGGCACAGATACGCAGTATTTT
TRBV19	-	TRBJ1-1	-	CASSVRGRAFF	TGTGCCAGTAGTGTCCGGGGTCGGGCTTTCTTT
TRBV10-3	TRBD1	TRBJ1-6	few	CAISRTGYNSPLHF	TGTGCCATCAGCCGGACAGGCTATAATTCACCCCTCCACTTT
TRBV30	-	TRBJ1-6	few	CAGTQRYNSPLHF	TGTGCCGGAACACAGAGATATAATTCACCCCTCCACTTT
TRBV2	TRBD2	TRBJ2-3	-	CASSAAILAGFTDTQYF	TGTGCCAGCAGTGCCGCAATACTAGCGGGATTCACAGATACGCAGTATTTT
TRBV7-9	TRBD1	TRBJ1-2	few	CASSYLGQNYGYTF	TGTGCCAGCAGCTACTTGGGACAGAACTATGGCTACACCTTC
TRBV27	-	TRBJ2-1	-	CASSPGGGNEQFF	TGTGCCAGCAGTCCAGGGGGGGGCAATGAGCAGTTCTTC
TRBV4-1	-	TRBJ2-1	-	CASSLPGDNEQFF	TGCGCCAGCAGCCTCCCGGGGGACAATGAGCAGTTCTTC
TRBV5-1	TRBD2	TRBJ2-2	once	CASSAGLARTGELFF	TGCGCCAGCTCCGCGGGACTAGCGAGGACCGGGGAGCTGTTTTTT
TRBV19	TRBD1	TRBJ1-4	-	CASIDPGQGAEKLFF	TGTGCCAGCATCGACCCGGGACAGGGGGCTGAAAAACTGTTTTTT